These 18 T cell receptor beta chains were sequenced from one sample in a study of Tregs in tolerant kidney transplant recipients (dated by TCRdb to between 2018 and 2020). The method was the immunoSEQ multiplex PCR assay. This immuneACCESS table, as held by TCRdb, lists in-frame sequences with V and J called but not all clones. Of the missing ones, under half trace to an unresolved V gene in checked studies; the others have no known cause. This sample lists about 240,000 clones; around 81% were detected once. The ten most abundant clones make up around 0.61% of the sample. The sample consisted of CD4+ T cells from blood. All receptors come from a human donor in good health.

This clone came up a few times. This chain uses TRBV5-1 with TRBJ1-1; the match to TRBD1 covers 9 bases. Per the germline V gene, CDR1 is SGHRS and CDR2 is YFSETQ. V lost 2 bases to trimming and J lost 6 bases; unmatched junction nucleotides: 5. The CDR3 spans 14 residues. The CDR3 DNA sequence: TGCGCCAGCAGCTTACAGGGGGCGCCCGCTGAAGCTTTCTTT. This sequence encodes CASSLQGAPAEAFF.

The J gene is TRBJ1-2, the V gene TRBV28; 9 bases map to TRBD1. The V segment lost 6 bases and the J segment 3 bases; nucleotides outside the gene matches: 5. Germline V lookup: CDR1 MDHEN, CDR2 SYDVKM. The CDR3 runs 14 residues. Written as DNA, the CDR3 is TGTGCCAGCAGAGCACAGGGGGCTGACTATGGCTACACCTTC. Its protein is CASRAQGADYGYTF.

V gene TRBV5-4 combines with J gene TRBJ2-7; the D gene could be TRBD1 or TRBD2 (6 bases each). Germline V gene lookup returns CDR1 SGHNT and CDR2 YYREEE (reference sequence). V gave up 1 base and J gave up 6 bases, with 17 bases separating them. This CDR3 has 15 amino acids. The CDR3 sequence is CASSLPLGGHTEQYF. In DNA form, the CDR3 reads TGTGCCAGCAGCTTGCCCCTAGGGGGGCATACCGAGCAGTACTTC. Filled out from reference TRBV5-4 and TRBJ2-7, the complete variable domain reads ETGVTQSPTHLIKTRGQQVTLRCSSQSGHNTVSWYQQALGQGPQFIFQYYREEENGRGNFPPRFSGLQFPNYSSELNVNALELDDSALYLCASSLPLGGHTEQYFGPGTRLTVT.

The CDR3 bases are TGTGCCAGCAGTTACAGCGGCTGGGGCGTCTACGAGCAGTACTTC. Encoded protein: CASSYSGWGVYEQYF. V gene TRBV6-5 combines with J gene TRBJ2-7; possibly TRBD1 or TRBD2 for D (5 bases each). CDR1 and CDR2 (germline): MNHEY, SVGAGI. There are 15 residues in the CDR3. Trimming left V 2 bases short and J 3 bases short, with 14 bases between.

CDR3 in amino acids: CASNPDRANYGYTF. The DNA of the CDR3 is TGTGCCAGCAACCCGGACAGAGCTAACTATGGCTACACCTTC. This sequence joins TRBV2 and TRBJ1-2; D is possibly TRBD1 (6 bases). V was trimmed by 7 bases and J by 0 bases, leaving 12 bases between them. Germline CDR1 SNHLY, CDR2 FYNNEI. The CDR3 totals 14 residues.

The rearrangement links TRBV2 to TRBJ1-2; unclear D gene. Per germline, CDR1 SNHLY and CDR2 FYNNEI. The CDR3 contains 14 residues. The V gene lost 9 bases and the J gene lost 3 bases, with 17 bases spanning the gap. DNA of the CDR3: TGTGCCAGTGCCCCGGAGTCGGGGTACTATGGCTACACCTTC. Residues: CASAPESGYYGYTF.

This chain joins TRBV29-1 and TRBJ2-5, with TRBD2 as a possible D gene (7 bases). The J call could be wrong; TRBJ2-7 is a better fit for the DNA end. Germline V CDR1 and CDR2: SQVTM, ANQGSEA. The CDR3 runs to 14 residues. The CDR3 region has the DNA TGCAGCGCTAGGGGGGGTACTACACTCTACGAGCAGTACTTC. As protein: CSARGGTTLYEQYF.

The CDR3 DNA sequence: TGTGCCAGCAGCGGAGGGATTAGGTCGGATACGCAGTATTTT. This translates into CASSGGIRSDTQYF. This rearrangement joins TRBV9 to TRBJ2-3; D may be TRBD2 (5 bases). Germline CDR1 is SGDLS and CDR2 is YYNGEE. The CDR3 sequence is 14 residues long. V was pared by 3 bases and J by 6 bases, with 14 bases between.

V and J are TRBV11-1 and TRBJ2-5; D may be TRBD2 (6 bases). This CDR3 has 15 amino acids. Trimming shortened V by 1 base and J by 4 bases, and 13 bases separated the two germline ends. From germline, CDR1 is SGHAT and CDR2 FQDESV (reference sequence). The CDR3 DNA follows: TGTGCCAGCAGCTTAGGGGGAGGCCAGGGAGAGACCCAGTACTTC. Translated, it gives CASSLGGGQGETQYF.

The CDR3 is CASSLLGVGSAEAFF. In DNA, the CDR3 is TGTGCCAGCAGCTTATTGGGAGTCGGTTCGGCTGAAGCTTTCTTT. The gene calls are TRBV7-9 and TRBJ1-1; D uncertain. Germline loops: CDR1 SEHNR, CDR2 FQNEAQ (reference sequence). Trimming took 2 bases from V and 6 from J, leaving 16 bases between them. The CDR3 totals 15 residues.

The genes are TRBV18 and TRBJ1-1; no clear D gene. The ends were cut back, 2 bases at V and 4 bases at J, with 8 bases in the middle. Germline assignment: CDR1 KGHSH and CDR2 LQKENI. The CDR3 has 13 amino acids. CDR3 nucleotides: TGTGCCAGCTCACCAATCAAGGGCACTGAAGCTTTCTTT. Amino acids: CASSPIKGTEAFF.

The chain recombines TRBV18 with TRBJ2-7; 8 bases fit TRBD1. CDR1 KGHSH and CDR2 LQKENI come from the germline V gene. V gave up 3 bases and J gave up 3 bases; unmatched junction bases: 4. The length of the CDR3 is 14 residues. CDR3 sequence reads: CASSPSGTGYEQYF. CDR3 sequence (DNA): TGTGCCAGCTCACCGTCCGGGACAGGCTACGAGCAGTACTTC.

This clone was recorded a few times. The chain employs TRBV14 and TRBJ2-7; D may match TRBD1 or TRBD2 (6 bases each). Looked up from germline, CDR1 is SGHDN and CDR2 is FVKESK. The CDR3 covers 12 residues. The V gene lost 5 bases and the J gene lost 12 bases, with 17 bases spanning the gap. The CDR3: CASSRGAVDRYF. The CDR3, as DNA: TGTGCCAGCAGCAGGGGGGCGGTGGACAGGTACTTC.

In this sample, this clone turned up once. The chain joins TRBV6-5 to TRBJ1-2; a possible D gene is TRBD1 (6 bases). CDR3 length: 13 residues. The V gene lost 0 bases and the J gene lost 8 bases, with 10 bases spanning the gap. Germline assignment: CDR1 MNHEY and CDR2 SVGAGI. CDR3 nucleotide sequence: TGTGCCAGCAGTTACTCGATGGGGGGCGGCTACACCTTC. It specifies CASSYSMGGGYTF.

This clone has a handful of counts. CDR3 protein: CASSRQGKITDTQYF. CDR3 in DNA: TGTGCCAGCAGTCGACAGGGGAAAATCACAGATACGCAGTATTTT. The chain recombines TRBV6-5 with TRBJ2-3; 8 positions agree with TRBD1. V shed 5 bases, J shed 2 bases, and the junction held 6 bases outside the gene matches. The CDR3 contains 15 residues. Germline CDR1 MNHEY, CDR2 SVGAGI.

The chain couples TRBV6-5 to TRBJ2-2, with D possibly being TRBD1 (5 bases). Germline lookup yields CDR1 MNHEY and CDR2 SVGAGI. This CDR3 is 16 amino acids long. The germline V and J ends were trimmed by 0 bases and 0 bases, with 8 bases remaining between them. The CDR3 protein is CASSYSRGSNTGELFF. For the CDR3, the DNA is TGTGCCAGCAGTTACTCAAGGGGATCGAACACCGGGGAGCTGTTTTTT.

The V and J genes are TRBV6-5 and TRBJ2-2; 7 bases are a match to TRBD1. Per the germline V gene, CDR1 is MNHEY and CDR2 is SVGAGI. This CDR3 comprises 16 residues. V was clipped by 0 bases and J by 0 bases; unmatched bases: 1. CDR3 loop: CASSYSGTANTGELFF. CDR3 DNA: TGTGCCAGCAGTTACTCCGGGACAGCGAACACCGGGGAGCTGTTTTTT.

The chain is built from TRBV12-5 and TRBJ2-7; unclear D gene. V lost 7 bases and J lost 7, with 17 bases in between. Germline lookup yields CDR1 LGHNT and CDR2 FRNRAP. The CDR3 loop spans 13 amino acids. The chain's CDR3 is CASERDSGGEQYF. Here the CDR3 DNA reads TGTGCTAGTGAAAGGGATTCGGGTGGAGAGCAGTACTTC.